Listed below are T cell receptor beta chains from one sample, sequenced in a study of blood T cell repertoires in COVID-19. Data came from immunoSEQ multiplex PCR; TCRdb stores just in-frame clones and leaves some out. Here the sample spans about 87,000 clones, around four fifths being singletons. Sequencing was done on a sample of peripheral blood. Receptor source: a woman in her 70s with acute or convalescent COVID-19. CDR3s include the opening cysteine and the closing phenylalanine or tryptophan. The D gene is left open where the match is weak. Only some rows state a clone size, as once, few, many or a class for expanded clones.

j_call: TRBJ1-2
v_call: TRBV5-5
clone_size: -
d_call: TRBD1
cdr3_aa: CASSSAGTVFNYGYTF
cdr3_nt: TGTGCCAGCAGCTCTGCCGGGACAGTTTTTAACTATGGCTACACCTTC

j_call: TRBJ1-2
v_call: TRBV9
clone_size: once
d_call: -
cdr3_aa: CASSVVGAGYTF
cdr3_nt: TGTGCCAGCAGCGTAGTGGGGGCAGGCTACACCTTC

j_call: TRBJ1-4
v_call: TRBV24-1
clone_size: -
d_call: -
cdr3_aa: CATSDSGTPGEKLFF
cdr3_nt: TGTGCCACCAGTGATTCAGGCACTCCGGGAGAAAAACTGTTTTTT

j_call: TRBJ1-1
v_call: TRBV5-1
clone_size: -
d_call: -
cdr3_aa: CASSSDPQRNTEAFF
cdr3_nt: TGCGCCAGCAGCTCGGATCCACAGAGAAACACTGAAGCTTTCTTT

j_call: TRBJ2-3
v_call: TRBV19
clone_size: -
d_call: -
cdr3_aa: CASSNGQSRDTQYF
cdr3_nt: TGTGCCAGTAGTAACGGACAGTCTCGGGATACGCAGTATTTT

j_call: TRBJ1-4
v_call: TRBV9
clone_size: -
d_call: TRBD1
cdr3_aa: CASSRPGQGAEKLFF
cdr3_nt: TGTGCCAGCAGCCGTCCGGGACAGGGGGCTGAAAAACTGTTTTTT

j_call: TRBJ1-5
v_call: TRBV7-2
clone_size: -
d_call: TRBD1
cdr3_aa: CASSLAGTAGGQPQHF
cdr3_nt: TGTGCCAGCAGCTTAGCAGGGACAGCTGGTGGTCAGCCCCAGCATTTT

j_call: TRBJ2-1
v_call: TRBV19
clone_size: -
d_call: TRBD2
cdr3_aa: CASTGASGGPNEQFF
cdr3_nt: TGTGCCAGTACGGGCGCCAGCGGGGGGCCCAATGAGCAGTTCTTC

j_call: TRBJ2-1
v_call: TRBV18
clone_size: -
d_call: -
cdr3_aa: CASSPGGTPFDEQFF
cdr3_nt: TGTGCCAGCTCACCCGGTGGGACACCCTTTGATGAGCAGTTCTTC

j_call: TRBJ2-7
v_call: TRBV11-3
clone_size: few
d_call: -
cdr3_aa: CASSFQGAYEQYF
cdr3_nt: TGTGCCAGCAGCTTTCAAGGGGCGTACGAGCAGTACTTC

j_call: TRBJ2-5
v_call: TRBV28
clone_size: -
d_call: -
cdr3_aa: CASSLVGTEETQYF
cdr3_nt: TGTGCCAGCAGTTTAGTTGGCACAGAAGAGACCCAGTACTTC

j_call: TRBJ1-1
v_call: TRBV4-1
clone_size: -
d_call: TRBD1
cdr3_aa: CASSQDGQGDTEAFF
cdr3_nt: TGCGCCAGCAGCCAAGATGGGCAGGGGGACACTGAAGCTTTCTTT

j_call: TRBJ1-4
v_call: TRBV2
clone_size: -
d_call: TRBD1
cdr3_aa: CASSSTGDGEKLFF
cdr3_nt: TGTGCCAGCAGCTCGACAGGGGACGGAGAAAAACTGTTTTTT

j_call: TRBJ1-2
v_call: TRBV7-8
clone_size: once
d_call: -
cdr3_aa: CASSFPGQNLYGYTF
cdr3_nt: TGTGCCAGCAGCTTCCCAGGACAGAATCTCTATGGCTACACCTTC

j_call: TRBJ1-6
v_call: TRBV7-3
clone_size: -
d_call: TRBD1
cdr3_aa: CASSLLTGSNSPLHF
cdr3_nt: TGTGCCAGCAGCTTGCTGACAGGGTCTAATTCACCCCTCCACTTT

j_call: TRBJ2-1
v_call: TRBV5-1
clone_size: once
d_call: TRBD1
cdr3_aa: CASSFLYQQQGTRYNEQFF
cdr3_nt: TGCGCCAGCAGCTTCCTATATCAACAACAGGGGACGAGGTATAATGAGCAGTTCTTC

j_call: TRBJ2-1
v_call: TRBV3-1/TRBV3-2
clone_size: -
d_call: -
cdr3_aa: CASSLKPTVGQFF
cdr3_nt: TGTGCCAGCAGCCTCAAGCCCACAGTGGGTCAGTTCTTC

j_call: TRBJ2-7
v_call: TRBV5-6
clone_size: -
d_call: -
cdr3_aa: CASSQSPTSSHEQYF
cdr3_nt: TGTGCCAGCAGCCAGTCCCCTACTAGCTCCCACGAGCAGTACTTC

j_call: TRBJ2-7
v_call: TRBV6-1
clone_size: -
d_call: -
cdr3_aa: CASSAFGGPTSSYEQYF
cdr3_nt: TGTGCCAGCAGTGCCTTCGGGGGGCCAACTAGCTCCTACGAGCAGTACTTC

j_call: TRBJ2-2
v_call: TRBV3-1/TRBV3-2
clone_size: -
d_call: TRBD1
cdr3_aa: CASSLRDRRTGELFF
cdr3_nt: TGTGCCAGCAGCCTCCGGGACAGGAGGACCGGGGAGCTGTTTTTT

j_call: TRBJ1-1
v_call: TRBV25-1
clone_size: few
d_call: TRBD1
cdr3_aa: CASMGQGALGNTEAFF
cdr3_nt: TGTGCCAGCATGGGACAGGGGGCTCTTGGGAACACTGAAGCTTTCTTT

j_call: TRBJ2-7
v_call: TRBV6-1
clone_size: -
d_call: TRBD1
cdr3_aa: CASWTGGIYEQYF
cdr3_nt: TGTGCCAGCTGGACAGGGGGAATCTACGAGCAGTACTTC

j_call: TRBJ2-1
v_call: TRBV29-1
clone_size: -
d_call: -
cdr3_aa: CSVDSGRSSYNEQFF
cdr3_nt: TGCAGCGTTGACTCTGGAAGGAGCTCCTACAATGAGCAGTTCTTC

j_call: TRBJ2-1
v_call: TRBV11-3
clone_size: -
d_call: TRBD1
cdr3_aa: CASSLPTGQGGGEQFF
cdr3_nt: TGTGCCAGCAGCTTACCTACGGGACAGGGTGGCGGTGAGCAGTTCTTC

j_call: TRBJ1-5
v_call: TRBV15
clone_size: -
d_call: -
cdr3_aa: CATSRDRGYSNQPQHF
cdr3_nt: TGTGCCACCAGCAGAGATCGGGGGTATAGCAATCAGCCCCAGCATTTT

j_call: TRBJ2-5
v_call: TRBV7-9
clone_size: -
d_call: TRBD1
cdr3_aa: CASSLVSGGRETQYF
cdr3_nt: TGTGCCAGCAGCTTAGTTTCAGGGGGCAGAGAGACCCAGTACTTC

j_call: TRBJ2-5
v_call: TRBV5-1
clone_size: once
d_call: TRBD2
cdr3_aa: CASSVQPGLGETQYF
cdr3_nt: TGCGCCAGCAGCGTCCAACCGGGACTAGGAGAGACCCAGTACTTC

j_call: TRBJ1-2
v_call: TRBV7-8
clone_size: -
d_call: -
cdr3_aa: CASSPTENYGYTF
cdr3_nt: TGTGCCAGCAGCCCCACAGAAAACTATGGCTACACCTTC

j_call: TRBJ1-1
v_call: TRBV15
clone_size: -
d_call: -
cdr3_aa: CATGGSVNTEAFF
cdr3_nt: TGTGCCACCGGAGGGTCGGTGAACACTGAAGCTTTCTTT

j_call: TRBJ1-3
v_call: TRBV10-2
clone_size: -
d_call: -
cdr3_aa: CASSEPGLANTIYF
cdr3_nt: TGCGCCAGCAGTGAACCGGGACTCGCGAACACCATATATTTT

j_call: TRBJ1-1
v_call: TRBV11-3
clone_size: -
d_call: -
cdr3_aa: CASSSLPAGLNTEAFF
cdr3_nt: TGTGCCAGCAGCTCCCTCCCCGCCGGTTTGAACACTGAAGCTTTCTTT

j_call: TRBJ2-7
v_call: TRBV14
clone_size: -
d_call: -
cdr3_aa: CASSQDLGSSYEQYF
cdr3_nt: TGTGCCAGCAGCCAAGATCTAGGGAGCTCCTACGAGCAGTACTTC

j_call: TRBJ2-5
v_call: TRBV27
clone_size: -
d_call: -
cdr3_aa: CASSPTGEKGETQYF
cdr3_nt: TGTGCCAGCAGCCCGACAGGCGAGAAAGGGGAGACCCAGTACTTC

j_call: TRBJ2-5
v_call: TRBV2
clone_size: -
d_call: -
cdr3_aa: CANDYQETQYF
cdr3_nt: TGTGCCAACGACTACCAAGAGACCCAGTACTTC

j_call: TRBJ1-3
v_call: TRBV9
clone_size: few
d_call: -
cdr3_aa: CASSVYREGNTIYF
cdr3_nt: TGTGCCAGCAGCGTTTACAGGGAAGGAAACACCATATATTTT

j_call: TRBJ1-1
v_call: TRBV28
clone_size: -
d_call: -
cdr3_aa: CASSRARITEAFF
cdr3_nt: TGTGCCAGCAGTCGAGCACGAATCACTGAAGCTTTCTTT

j_call: TRBJ1-4
v_call: TRBV2
clone_size: -
d_call: TRBD1
cdr3_aa: CASSGDRDEKLFF
cdr3_nt: TGTGCCAGCAGCGGGGACAGGGATGAAAAACTGTTTTTT

j_call: TRBJ2-2
v_call: TRBV9
clone_size: -
d_call: TRBD2
cdr3_aa: CASSLSLAGGPSTGELFF
cdr3_nt: TGTGCCAGCAGCCTAAGTTTAGCGGGGGGGCCCAGCACCGGGGAGCTGTTTTTT

j_call: TRBJ2-7
v_call: TRBV28
clone_size: -
d_call: -
cdr3_aa: CASSLNSHYEQYF
cdr3_nt: TGTGCCAGCAGTTTAAACAGCCACTACGAGCAGTACTTC

j_call: TRBJ1-3
v_call: TRBV24-1
clone_size: -
d_call: TRBD1
cdr3_aa: CATSDSRGPGNTIYF
cdr3_nt: TGTGCCACCAGTGATTCCAGGGGGCCTGGAAACACCATATATTTT

j_call: TRBJ1-2
v_call: TRBV28
clone_size: -
d_call: TRBD1
cdr3_aa: CASNLGQGALGYGYTF
cdr3_nt: TGTGCCAGCAACCTCGGACAGGGGGCATTAGGATATGGCTACACCTTC

j_call: TRBJ1-5
v_call: TRBV28
clone_size: -
d_call: -
cdr3_aa: CASSLIVYSNQPQHF
cdr3_nt: TGTGCCAGCAGTTTAATCGTTTATAGCAATCAGCCCCAGCATTTT

j_call: TRBJ2-5
v_call: TRBV2
clone_size: -
d_call: TRBD2
cdr3_aa: CASRGQGLARETQYF
cdr3_nt: TGTGCCAGCCGCGGTCAGGGACTAGCACGGGAGACCCAGTACTTC

j_call: TRBJ2-4
v_call: TRBV28
clone_size: -
d_call: TRBD1
cdr3_aa: CASSRDRGKNIQYF
cdr3_nt: TGTGCCAGCAGTCGGGACAGGGGGAAAAACATTCAGTACTTC

j_call: TRBJ2-2
v_call: TRBV24-1
clone_size: few
d_call: TRBD1
cdr3_aa: CATSAGQSTGELFF
cdr3_nt: TGTGCCACCAGTGCGGGACAGAGCACCGGGGAGCTGTTTTTT

j_call: TRBJ1-5
v_call: TRBV19
clone_size: -
d_call: TRBD1
cdr3_aa: CASRAYGTGDNQPQHF
cdr3_nt: TGTGCCAGCCGTGCATACGGGACAGGGGATAATCAGCCCCAGCATTTT

j_call: TRBJ2-3
v_call: TRBV11-3
clone_size: -
d_call: -
cdr3_aa: CASSLTRAADTQYF
cdr3_nt: TGTGCCAGCAGCCTTACCAGGGCGGCGGATACGCAGTATTTT

j_call: TRBJ2-3
v_call: TRBV5-1
clone_size: -
d_call: TRBD2
cdr3_aa: CASSSQTSGGHTDTQYF
cdr3_nt: TGCGCCAGCAGCTCCCAGACTAGCGGGGGACACACAGATACGCAGTATTTT

j_call: TRBJ1-2
v_call: TRBV5-1
clone_size: -
d_call: TRBD1
cdr3_aa: CASSTLGQGAGYTF
cdr3_nt: TGCGCCAGCAGCACCCTGGGACAGGGGGCTGGCTACACCTTC

j_call: TRBJ1-1
v_call: TRBV6-5
clone_size: -
d_call: -
cdr3_aa: CASRKEHRGEAFF
cdr3_nt: TGTGCCAGCAGGAAAGAGCACCGGGGGGAAGCTTTCTTT

j_call: TRBJ2-6
v_call: TRBV5-6
clone_size: -
d_call: TRBD1
cdr3_aa: CASSWDSTSGANVLTF
cdr3_nt: TGTGCCAGCAGTTGGGACAGTACCTCTGGGGCCAACGTCCTGACTTTC

j_call: TRBJ2-2
v_call: TRBV6-5
clone_size: once
d_call: -
cdr3_aa: CASSTVGGNAGELFF
cdr3_nt: TGTGCCAGCAGTACCGTCGGGGGAAACGCCGGGGAGCTGTTTTTT